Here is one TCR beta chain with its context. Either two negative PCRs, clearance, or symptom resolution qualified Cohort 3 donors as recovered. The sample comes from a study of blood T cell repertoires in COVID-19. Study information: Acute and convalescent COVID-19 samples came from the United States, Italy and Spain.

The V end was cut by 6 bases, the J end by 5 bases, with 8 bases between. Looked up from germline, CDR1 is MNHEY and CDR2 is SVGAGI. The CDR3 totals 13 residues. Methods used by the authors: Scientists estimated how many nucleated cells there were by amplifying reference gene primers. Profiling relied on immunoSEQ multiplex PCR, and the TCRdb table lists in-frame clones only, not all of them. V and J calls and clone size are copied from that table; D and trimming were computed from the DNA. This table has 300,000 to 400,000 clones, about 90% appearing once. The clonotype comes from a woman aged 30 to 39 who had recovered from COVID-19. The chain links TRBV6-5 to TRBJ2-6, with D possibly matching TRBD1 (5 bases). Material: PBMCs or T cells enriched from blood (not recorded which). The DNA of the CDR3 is TGTGCCAGCAGCTCGGACAGGGCCAACGTCCTGACTTTC. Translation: CASSSDRANVLTF.